Listed below are T cell receptor beta chains from one sample, sequenced in a study of a mutant IDH1 vaccine in newly diagnosed glioma. Sequenced by immunoSEQ multiplex PCR; TCRdb stores in-frame clones only, minus some. Of about 65,000 clones detected, about 88% appear once; the ten largest clones hold 3.5% to 4.5%. What these receptors recognize is not known. The sequences come from PBMCs, collected from a glioma patient whose treatment included an IDH1 peptide vaccine. The receptors were sampled from a man younger than 40 with glioma. Both conserved end residues are part of each CDR3. A D gene is named only where the DNA matches it firmly. Not all rows give a size; the values are once, few, many and, for expanded clones, a class.

D: NA; length: 16; V: TRBV7-6; J: TRBJ2-6; size: once; CDR3: CASSLASSSGANVLTF; DNA: TGTGCCAGCAGCTTAGCGAGCTCCTCTGGGGCCAACGTCCTGACTTTC
D: NA; length: 16; V: TRBV4-1; J: TRBJ1-6; size: NA; CDR3: CASSLEGSSYNSPLHF; DNA: TGCGCCAGCAGCCTGGAAGGTAGCTCCTATAATTCACCCCTCCACTTT
D: NA; length: 12; V: TRBV7-6; J: TRBJ2-5; size: NA; CDR3: CASSRDQETQYF; DNA: TGTGCCAGCAGTCGAGACCAAGAGACCCAGTACTTC
D: NA; length: 12; V: TRBV5-1; J: TRBJ2-7; size: few; CDR3: CASSQTADEQYF; DNA: TGCGCCAGCAGCCAGACAGCGGACGAGCAGTACTTC
D: NA; length: 14; V: TRBV6-5; J: TRBJ1-2; size: NA; CDR3: CASRVGRSPYGYTF; DNA: TGTGCCAGCAGAGTCGGTCGGTCTCCCTATGGCTACACCTTC
D: NA; length: 18; V: TRBV5-1; J: TRBJ2-1; size: NA; CDR3: CASSYLFRGASIYNEQFF; DNA: TGCGCCAGCAGCTACCTATTTCGGGGGGCATCGATCTACAATGAGCAGTTCTTC
D: NA; length: 15; V: TRBV5-1; J: TRBJ2-1; size: NA; CDR3: CASSLEGDSYNEQFF; DNA: TGCGCCAGCAGCTTGGAGGGGGACTCCTACAATGAGCAGTTCTTC
D: NA; length: 16; V: TRBV7-9; J: TRBJ1-1; size: NA; CDR3: CASSLASAGKGTEAFF; DNA: TGTGCCAGCAGCTTAGCGTCGGCAGGCAAGGGCACTGAAGCTTTCTTT
D: NA; length: 15; V: TRBV4-1; J: TRBJ1-5; size: NA; CDR3: CASSQEWGGNQPQHF; DNA: TGCGCCAGCAGCCAAGAGTGGGGAGGCAATCAGCCCCAGCATTTT
D: TRBD1; length: 14; V: TRBV5-1; J: TRBJ2-1; size: NA; CDR3: CASSRDRGSNEQFF; DNA: TGCGCCAGCAGTCGGGACAGGGGTTCCAATGAGCAGTTCTTC
D: NA; length: 12; V: TRBV5-4; J: TRBJ1-4; size: NA; CDR3: CASSVPGEKLFF; DNA: TGTGCCAGCAGCGTTCCAGGGGAAAAACTGTTTTTT
D: NA; length: 15; V: TRBV5-5; J: TRBJ1-2; size: NA; CDR3: CASSLAGLWNYGYTF; DNA: TGTGCCAGCAGCTTGGCCGGACTCTGGAACTATGGCTACACCTTC
D: NA; length: 15; V: TRBV5-4; J: TRBJ2-2; size: once; CDR3: CASTLGGPMTGELFF; DNA: TGTGCCAGCACCCTGGGGGGCCCAATGACCGGGGAGCTGTTTTTT
D: NA; length: 14; V: TRBV6-5; J: TRBJ2-2; size: NA; CDR3: CASGAPTGTGELFF; DNA: TGTGCCTCCGGTGCCCCCACGGGAACCGGGGAGCTGTTTTTT
D: NA; length: 12; V: TRBV2; J: TRBJ1-1; size: NA; CDR3: CASSEGSQVAFF; DNA: TGTGCCAGCAGTGAAGGGAGCCAGGTGGCTTTCTTT
D: NA; length: 16; V: TRBV7-9; J: TRBJ2-5; size: NA; CDR3: CASSLQKEAFQETQYF; DNA: TGTGCCAGCAGTTTACAAAAGGAGGCCTTCCAAGAGACCCAGTACTTC
D: NA; length: 13; V: TRBV5-8; J: TRBJ2-7; size: NA; CDR3: CASRSFGSYEQYF; DNA: TGTGCCAGCAGATCGTTTGGGTCCTACGAGCAGTACTTC
D: NA; length: 16; V: TRBV19; J: TRBJ1-2; size: NA; CDR3: CASTVGPPRHIYGYTF; DNA: TGTGCCAGTACGGTGGGGCCACCCCGGCACATCTATGGCTACACCTTC
D: NA; length: 16; V: TRBV19; J: TRBJ1-1; size: NA; CDR3: CATTEPIDRTNTEAFF; DNA: TGTGCCACCACAGAACCAATTGACAGGACGAACACTGAAGCTTTCTTT
D: NA; length: 14; V: TRBV7-9; J: TRBJ1-6; size: once; CDR3: CASSLVFNNSPLHF; DNA: TGTGCCAGCAGCTTAGTTTTTAACAATTCACCCCTCCACTTT
D: NA; length: 13; V: TRBV6-5; J: TRBJ1-3; size: NA; CDR3: CASNEGRGNTIYF; DNA: TGTGCCAGCAACGAAGGAAGGGGAAACACCATATATTTT
D: TRBD1; length: 14; V: TRBV7-9; J: TRBJ2-7; size: NA; CDR3: CASSLAAGGSEQYF; DNA: TGTGCCAGCAGCTTAGCGGCAGGGGGCAGCGAGCAGTACTTC
D: NA; length: 15; V: TRBV5-1; J: TRBJ1-2; size: NA; CDR3: CASSSDPRFTGGYTF; DNA: TGCGCCAGCAGCTCGGACCCCCGGTTCACGGGCGGCTACACCTTC
D: NA; length: 13; V: TRBV2; J: TRBJ1-2; size: NA; CDR3: CASSGTTNYGYTF; DNA: TGTGCCAGCAGTGGGACGACGAACTATGGCTACACCTTC
D: NA; length: 14; V: TRBV6-6; J: TRBJ1-3; size: NA; CDR3: CASSSPTSGNTIYF; DNA: TGTGCCAGCAGTTCCCCAACCTCTGGAAACACCATATATTTT
D: NA; length: 15; V: TRBV19; J: TRBJ2-7; size: NA; CDR3: CASREKRGPAYEQYF; DNA: TGTGCCAGTAGGGAAAAAAGGGGACCGGCCTACGAGCAGTACTTC
D: NA; length: 14; V: TRBV5-1; J: TRBJ1-1; size: NA; CDR3: CASSPIKGDTEAFF; DNA: TGCGCCAGCAGCCCAATAAAGGGGGACACTGAAGCTTTCTTT
D: NA; length: 14; V: TRBV5-1; J: TRBJ1-6; size: NA; CDR3: CASSLGTRDSPLHF; DNA: TGCGCCAGCAGCTTGGGGACGCGGGATTCACCCCTCCACTTT
D: NA; length: 12; V: TRBV7-2; J: TRBJ1-2; size: NA; CDR3: CASRRQEDGYTF; DNA: TGTGCCAGCAGGCGACAGGAAGATGGCTACACCTTC
D: NA; length: 14; V: TRBV29-1; J: TRBJ2-3; size: NA; CDR3: CSVPGGAKWNTQYF; DNA: TGCAGCGTTCCCGGGGGCGCCAAATGGAATACGCAGTATTTT
D: NA; length: 15; V: TRBV4-1; J: TRBJ1-6; size: NA; CDR3: CASRSQGWHNSPLHF; DNA: TGCGCCAGCAGATCCCAGGGGTGGCATAATTCACCCCTCCACTTT
D: NA; length: 13; V: TRBV2; J: TRBJ2-7; size: NA; CDR3: CASSEGISYEQYF; DNA: TGTGCCAGCAGTGAGGGAATCTCCTACGAGCAGTACTTC
D: NA; length: 17; V: TRBV9; J: TRBJ1-6; size: NA; CDR3: CASSGGTSSSYNSPLHF; DNA: TGTGCCAGCAGCGGGGGGACGTCGAGCTCCTATAATTCACCCCTCCACTTT
D: NA; length: 21; V: TRBV27; J: TRBJ1-5; size: NA; CDR3: CASSVPLIAGRCRYSNQPQHF; DNA: TGTGCCAGCAGCGTACCCCTCATCGCGGGGCGGTGTAGGTATAGCAATCAGCCCCAGCATTTT
D: NA; length: 15; V: TRBV6-5; J: TRBJ1-5; size: NA; CDR3: CASSSDRSVQQPQHF; DNA: TGTGCCAGCAGTTCGGACAGATCAGTGCAGCAGCCCCAGCATTTT
D: TRBD1; length: 16; V: TRBV5-6; J: TRBJ2-7; size: NA; CDR3: CASSWWGTGGTYEQYF; DNA: TGTGCCAGCAGCTGGTGGGGGACAGGGGGGACCTACGAGCAGTACTTC
D: TRBD1; length: 14; V: TRBV9; J: TRBJ1-1; size: few; CDR3: CASSMRQGLAEAFF; DNA: TGTGCCAGCAGCATGAGACAGGGGTTAGCTGAAGCTTTCTTT
D: NA; length: 13; V: TRBV6-4; J: TRBJ1-3; size: NA; CDR3: CASSLGSGNTIYF; DNA: TGTGCCAGCAGTCTCGGCTCTGGAAACACCATATATTTT
D: TRBD2; length: 18; V: TRBV19; J: TRBJ2-7; size: NA; CDR3: CASSIDAPEGAGSVEQYF; DNA: TGTGCCAGTAGTATAGATGCCCCGGAAGGAGCGGGATCGGTTGAGCAGTACTTC
D: TRBD1; length: 16; V: TRBV5-4; J: TRBJ2-1; size: NA; CDR3: CASSPLTGGFYNEQFF; DNA: TGTGCCAGCAGCCCCCTGACAGGGGGCTTCTACAATGAGCAGTTCTTC
D: NA; length: 13; V: TRBV19; J: TRBJ2-4; size: NA; CDR3: CASSIVEGNIQYF; DNA: TGTGCCAGTAGTATAGTGGAGGGAAACATTCAGTACTTC
D: NA; length: 13; V: TRBV10-3; J: TRBJ1-2; size: once; CDR3: CAISDGPPLGYTF; DNA: TGTGCCATCAGTGACGGGCCACCCCTCGGCTACACCTTC
D: NA; length: 14; V: TRBV18; J: TRBJ1-2; size: NA; CDR3: CASSPGQLSGGYTF; DNA: TGTGCCAGCTCACCGGGGCAGCTGAGCGGGGGCTACACCTTC
D: NA; length: 14; V: TRBV6-1; J: TRBJ2-7; size: once; CDR3: CASSEVGTQYEQYF; DNA: TGTGCCAGCAGTGAAGTCGGGACACAATACGAGCAGTACTTC
D: TRBD2; length: 15; V: TRBV5-6; J: TRBJ2-5; size: NA; CDR3: CASTGWLAGRETQYF; DNA: TGTGCCAGCACCGGGTGGCTAGCGGGTAGGGAGACCCAGTACTTC
D: NA; length: 15; V: TRBV27; J: TRBJ2-3; size: once; CDR3: CASSLLGGPRDTQYF; DNA: TGTGCCAGCAGTTTACTGGGGGGGCCTCGAGATACGCAGTATTTT
D: NA; length: 17; V: TRBV10-1; J: TRBJ1-4; size: medium-sized; CDR3: CASSDSPSGGGSEKLFF; DNA: TGCGCCAGCAGTGACTCTCCCAGTGGAGGGGGGAGTGAAAAACTGTTTTTT
D: NA; length: 15; V: TRBV5-4; J: TRBJ1-3; size: NA; CDR3: CASSLDWGTGNTIYF; DNA: TGTGCCAGCAGCTTGGATTGGGGCACTGGAAACACCATATATTTT
D: NA; length: 12; V: TRBV11-2; J: TRBJ2-1; size: NA; CDR3: CASSLNRVGQFF; DNA: TGTGCCAGCAGCCTTAACAGGGTGGGGCAGTTCTTC
D: NA; length: 12; V: TRBV5-1; J: TRBJ2-1; size: NA; CDR3: CASSSQGLEQFF; DNA: TGCGCCAGCAGCTCACAGGGTTTGGAGCAGTTCTTC